The rows below give T cell receptor beta chains drawn from one sample of a study of OX40 agonist ivuxolimab in advanced cancers. Data came from immunoSEQ multiplex PCR; TCRdb stores just in-frame clones and leaves some out. The sample holds roughly 70,000 clones, nearly 90% seen once. This sample comprised CD4+ or CD8+ T cells sorted from blood, obtained in a trial of the OX40 agonist ivuxolimab. These receptors were collected from an adult with an advanced solid tumor such as melanoma, head and neck, liver or kidney cancer. Both conserved end residues are part of each CDR3. The order of the fields is clone size, D gene, J gene, V gene, CDR3 protein, CDR3 DNA. A D gene is named only where the DNA matches it firmly. Clone size is given for some rows only: seen once, a few or many times, or a class if the clone is expanded.

NA	TRBD2	TRBJ2-3	TRBV13	CASSTPLAGGADTQYF	TGTGCCAGCAGCACCCCCCTAGCGGGAGGCGCAGATACGCAGTATTTT
once	NA	TRBJ1-5	TRBV6-5	CASSYGDQPQHF	TGTGCCAGCAGTTACGGAGATCAGCCCCAGCATTTT
NA	NA	TRBJ2-3	TRBV30	CAWSVRDTDTQYF	TGTGCCTGGAGTGTACGTGACACAGATACGCAGTATTTT
NA	NA	TRBJ1-1	TRBV27	CASSLSSSNTEAFF	TGTGCCAGCAGTTTATCGTCCAGCAACACTGAAGCTTTCTTT
NA	NA	TRBJ2-5	TRBV7-2	CASSFQTSGETQYF	TGTGCCAGCAGCTTTCAGACTTCGGGGGAGACCCAGTACTTC
NA	NA	TRBJ2-5	TRBV19	CASSMQGPTAQYF	TGTGCCAGTAGTATGCAAGGACCCACGGCCCAGTACTTC
NA	TRBD2	TRBJ2-5	TRBV11-3	CASGTSSATQYF	TGTGCCAGCGGGACTAGTTCGGCGACCCAGTACTTC
NA	NA	TRBJ2-7	TRBV6-6	CASLRLGSYEQYF	TGTGCCAGCCTAAGGCTGGGGTCCTACGAGCAGTACTTC
NA	TRBD1	TRBJ2-1	TRBV11-3	CASSLRPGQGLGEQFF	TGTGCCAGCAGCTTACGGCCGGGACAGGGTTTAGGGGAGCAGTTCTTC
NA	TRBD2	TRBJ2-1	TRBV10-1	CASTGTTHNEQFF	TGCGCCAGCACCGGGACTACACACAATGAGCAGTTCTTC
NA	TRBD1	TRBJ1-4	TRBV29-1	CSVEAGQGYEKLFF	TGCAGCGTTGAGGCGGGACAGGGTTATGAAAAACTGTTTTTT
NA	NA	TRBJ2-7	TRBV10-3	CAISEGSLDYYEQYF	TGTGCCATCAGTGAGGGCAGTTTAGATTACTACGAGCAGTACTTC
NA	TRBD2	TRBJ2-3	TRBV7-9	CASSFSGLADTSTDTQYF	TGTGCCAGCAGCTTTTCGGGACTAGCGGATACTAGCACAGATACGCAGTATTTT
NA	NA	TRBJ1-5	TRBV5-4	CASSLRGGRAQPQHF	TGTGCCAGCAGCTTGCGGGGAGGTAGGGCTCAGCCCCAGCATTTT
NA	NA	TRBJ2-7	TRBV18	CASSPPSSGEQYF	TGTGCCAGCTCACCACCCAGTTCCGGCGAGCAGTACTTC
once	TRBD1	TRBJ2-7	TRBV28	CASRGQGAIKQYF	TGTGCCAGCAGAGGACAGGGGGCGATCAAGCAGTACTTC
NA	NA	TRBJ1-6	TRBV11-2	CASSSAVSSYNSPLHF	TGTGCCAGCAGCTCCGCCGTGAGCTCCTATAATTCACCCCTCCACTTT
NA	TRBD1	TRBJ1-1	TRBV7-3	CASSLTGSTEAFF	TGTGCCAGCAGCTTGACAGGGTCCACTGAAGCTTTCTTT
NA	NA	TRBJ2-7	TRBV9	CASSPRTDSYYEQYF	TGTGCCAGCAGCCCCCGGACGGACTCATACTACGAGCAGTACTTC
NA	NA	TRBJ1-2	TRBV28	CASSLAMRQGYTF	TGTGCCAGCAGTCTTGCTATGAGGCAAGGCTACACCTTC
NA	TRBD2	TRBJ2-1	TRBV6-1	CASSEERGFYNEQFF	TGTGCCAGCAGTGAGGAGCGGGGCTTCTACAATGAGCAGTTCTTC
NA	TRBD1	TRBJ2-7	TRBV13	CASSVLWTGAPSNEYEQYF	TGTGCCAGCAGCGTCCTTTGGACAGGGGCTCCCTCGAATGAATACGAGCAGTACTTC
NA	TRBD1	TRBJ2-5	TRBV11-2	CASSSTGGAGTQYF	TGTGCCAGCAGCTCCACAGGGGGCGCGGGGACCCAGTACTTC
NA	NA	TRBJ2-7	TRBV27	CASSFMRGGGEQYF	TGTGCCAGCAGCTTTATGAGGGGGGGCGGGGAGCAGTACTTC
NA	NA	TRBJ1-3	TRBV9	CASSVGDSGNTIYF	TGTGCCAGCAGCGTAGGGGACTCTGGAAACACCATATATTTT
NA	TRBD2	TRBJ2-2	TRBV28	CASSPGEGTNTGELFF	TGTGCCAGCAGTCCGGGGGAGGGGACGAACACCGGGGAGCTGTTTTTT
NA	NA	TRBJ1-1	TRBV28	CASSYSGRYTEAFF	TGTGCCAGCAGCTACTCGGGACGGTACACTGAAGCTTTCTTT
NA	TRBD1	TRBJ1-1	TRBV28	CALTGGENTEAFF	TGTGCACTGACAGGGGGTGAGAACACTGAAGCTTTCTTT
NA	TRBD2	TRBJ2-7	TRBV10-3	CAIWGGRAYEQYF	TGTGCCATCTGGGGGGGACGGGCCTACGAGCAGTACTTC
NA	NA	TRBJ2-1	TRBV5-1	CASSPPKSSYNEQFF	TGCGCCAGCAGCCCTCCGAAGAGCTCCTACAATGAGCAGTTCTTC
NA	TRBD2	TRBJ2-2	TRBV5-1	CASSFSSGRITGELFF	TGCGCCAGCAGCTTTTCAAGCGGGAGGATTACCGGGGAGCTGTTTTTT
NA	NA	TRBJ2-1	TRBV5-6	CASSFATYNEQFF	TGTGCCAGCAGCTTCGCAACCTACAATGAGCAGTTCTTC
NA	NA	TRBJ2-6	TRBV14	CASSQLDSPSGANVLTF	TGTGCCAGCAGCCAACTGGACAGTCCGTCTGGGGCCAACGTCCTGACTTTC
NA	NA	TRBJ2-1	TRBV18	CASSEGYTYNEQFF	TGTGCCAGCTCAGAGGGGTATACCTACAATGAGCAGTTCTTC
NA	NA	TRBJ2-7	TRBV5-4	CASSPGDPYEQYF	TGTGCCAGCAGCCCGGGGGACCCCTACGAGCAGTACTTC
NA	TRBD1	TRBJ2-7	TRBV9	CASSPDRGRYEQYF	TGTGCCAGCAGCCCCGACAGGGGGCGGTACGAGCAGTACTTC
NA	TRBD2	TRBJ2-7	TRBV27	CASSSPTSGSSYEQYF	TGTGCCAGCAGTTCCCCGACTAGCGGAAGCTCCTACGAGCAGTACTTC
NA	NA	TRBJ2-1	TRBV9	CASSASTGRLFF	TGTGCCAGCAGCGCTAGCACGGGACGGCTGTTCTTC
NA	NA	TRBJ2-7	TRBV28	CASSQPTGRHEQYF	TGTGCCAGCAGTCAACCAACAGGGCGCCACGAGCAGTACTTC
NA	NA	TRBJ1-1	TRBV2	CASSEQGQSTEAFF	TGTGCCAGCAGTGAACAAGGTCAAAGCACTGAAGCTTTCTTT
NA	TRBD1	TRBJ1-5	TRBV5-8	CASGLAGGSHSNQPQHF	TGTGCCAGCGGATTGGCAGGGGGATCTCATAGCAATCAGCCCCAGCATTTT
NA	NA	TRBJ1-1	TRBV10-3	CAISERVVSMNTEAFF	TGTGCCATCAGTGAGAGGGTGGTGAGCATGAACACTGAAGCTTTCTTT
few	NA	TRBJ2-7	TRBV30	CAWSGRVQYF	TGTGCCTGGAGTGGAAGGGTGCAGTACTTC
NA	NA	TRBJ1-1	TRBV19	CARKQGNTEAFF	TGTGCCAGAAAACAGGGGAACACTGAAGCTTTCTTT
NA	NA	TRBJ2-4	TRBV4-1	CASSQDVGAKNIQYF	TGCGCCAGCAGCCAAGACGTGGGGGCCAAAAACATTCAGTACTTC
NA	TRBD1	TRBJ2-7	TRBV13	CASSLGQALVEQYF	TGTGCCAGCAGCCTGGGACAGGCTTTGGTCGAGCAGTACTTC
NA	NA	TRBJ2-1	TRBV30	CAWSRELNEQFF	TGTGCCTGGAGTCGAGAGTTAAATGAGCAGTTCTTC
NA	TRBD1	TRBJ1-2	TRBV7-3	CASSLTMATGRDGYTF	TGTGCCAGCAGCTTAACGATGGCGACAGGGAGGGATGGCTACACCTTC
NA	NA	TRBJ1-1	TRBV18	CASSPRGSLNTEAFF	TGTGCCAGCTCGCCGCGGGGCAGCCTGAACACTGAAGCTTTCTTT
NA	NA	TRBJ2-3	TRBV11-3	CASSFSTPSTDTQYF	TGTGCCAGCAGCTTTAGCACACCTAGCACAGATACGCAGTATTTT
NA	NA	TRBJ2-1	TRBV15	CATSRDRQDEQFF	TGTGCCACCAGCAGAGATCGACAAGACGAGCAGTTCTTC
few	TRBD2	TRBJ2-1	TRBV4-1	CASSQADFLAASYNEQFF	TGCGCCAGCAGCCAAGCCGATTTCCTAGCGGCCTCTTACAATGAGCAGTTCTTC
NA	NA	TRBJ2-3	TRBV7-2	CASGQEVGDDTQYF	TGTGCCAGCGGGCAGGAGGTCGGGGATGATACGCAGTATTTT
once	TRBD2	TRBJ2-3	TRBV7-9	CASSLNKGLAGETDTQYF	TGTGCCAGCAGCTTAAATAAGGGACTAGCGGGAGAGACAGATACGCAGTATTTT
NA	NA	TRBJ1-5	TRBV19	CASSIEKTLNQPQHF	TGTGCCAGTAGTATAGAGAAGACCCTCAATCAGCCCCAGCATTTT
NA	NA	TRBJ2-3	TRBV4-3	CASSQVGAGTDTQYF	TGCGCCAGCAGCCAAGTGGGAGCTGGCACAGATACGCAGTATTTT
NA	NA	TRBJ1-6	TRBV25-1	CASGWDSPLHF	TGTGCCAGCGGGTGGGATTCACCCCTCCACTTT